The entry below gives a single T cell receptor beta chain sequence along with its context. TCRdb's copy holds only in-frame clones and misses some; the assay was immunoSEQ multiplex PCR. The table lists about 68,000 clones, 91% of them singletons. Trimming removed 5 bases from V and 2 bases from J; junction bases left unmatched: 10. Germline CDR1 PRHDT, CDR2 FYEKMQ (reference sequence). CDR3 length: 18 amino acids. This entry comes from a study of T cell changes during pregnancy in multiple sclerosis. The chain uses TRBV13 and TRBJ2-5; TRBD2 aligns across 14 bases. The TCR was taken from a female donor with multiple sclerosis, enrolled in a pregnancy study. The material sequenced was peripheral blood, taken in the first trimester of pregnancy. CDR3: CASSLNPGLAGAQETQYF. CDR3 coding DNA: TGTGCCAGCAGCCTCAACCCGGGACTAGCGGGGGCACAAGAGACCCAGTACTTC.